The present entry profiles one TCR beta chain with its context. Its antigen is unknown. The sample belongs to a study of OX40 agonist ivuxolimab in advanced cancers. Study summary: Six ivuxolimab dose levels, 0.01 to 10 mg/kg, were given intravenously every 2 weeks. General observations from the study: The study observed clonal expansion of CD4+ and CD8+ blood T cells by week 6 at 0.1 to 3.0 mg/kg. Antigen specificity was not determined for the expanded peripheral T cells. Averaged across samples, CD8+ T cells carried more expanded clones than CD4+ did.

This table comes from immunoSEQ multiplex PCR, and its TCRdb copy is limited to in-frame clones, with some not included. This repertoire shows more than 85,000 clones, about 91% found once; its top ten account for roughly 0.33%. This TCR was sampled from an adult with an advanced solid tumor such as melanoma, head and neck, liver or kidney cancer. Here the sequenced sample was CD4+ or CD8+ T cells sorted from blood, taken in a trial of the OX40 agonist ivuxolimab.

The chain's CDR3 is CASSLGLGGAGELFF. DNA for the CDR3: TGTGCCAGCAGCTTAGGACTAGGTGGTGCCGGGGAGCTGTTTTTT. The genes are TRBV11-2 and TRBJ2-2; D might be TRBD2 (6 bases). The CDR3 runs to 15 residues. Looked up from germline, CDR1 is SGHAT and CDR2 is FQNNGV. Deletions cut 1 base from V and 6 bases from J, with 12 bases between.